Detailed here is one T cell receptor (beta chain). Distinct nucleotide sequences in the sample also encode this CDR3. Measured with immunoSEQ multiplex PCR; TCRdb has only the in-frame clones, and not every one. The table has 100,000 to 150,000 clones, 70% to 80% seen once. Per the germline V gene, CDR1 is KGHDR and CDR2 is SFDVKD. V was pared by 7 bases and J by 1 base, with 6 bases of the junction left unmatched. This CDR3 is 15 amino acids long. This sample is part of a study of blood T cell repertoires in COVID-19. As for the study in general: Sources were T cells, B-cell-depleted T cells, or PBMCs; the material itself was cDNA or gDNA.

V is TRBV24-1 and J is TRBJ1-1; 9 bases map to TRBD1. This TCR was sampled from a human donor in a cohort sampled during active COVID-19. Sequencing input: peripheral blood. The CDR3 loop reads CATSPSDRGNTEAFF. CDR3 DNA: TGTGCCACCAGCCCCTCGGACAGGGGGAACACTGAAGCTTTCTTT.